Sequencing of this T cell receptor (beta chain) was carried out in a study of T cell responses to AZD1222 COVID-19 vaccine (dated by TCRdb to the early 2020s). Background on the whole study: Because spike-specific TCR depth and breadth did not differ between the two schedules, AZD1222 recipients who got a second dose at roughly 4 weeks were pooled with those who got a second dose at roughly 12 weeks. Trial participants were enrolled into age subgroups of 18-55, 56-69 and 70-plus years, which contained about 150, 27 and 61 TCR-sequenced participants, respectively. TCR sequencing covered roughly 230 trial participants: 200 to 220 given two doses of AZD1222 and 26 given two doses of MenACWY control vaccine.

This specimen's time point label, interpreted: baseline before first vaccination. The vaccinee samples were drawn from two UK trials, COV001 and COV002, one of which was a single-blind randomized controlled phase 2/3 trial testing AZD1222 (ChAdOx1 nCoV-19) in healthy adults. For TCRbeta chain sequencing, PBMC samples from trial participants were taken at day 0 and at day 28 after the second dose. Details on this clone: Its antigen specificity is not known. Base qualities are not recorded, but no much larger clone differs from it by a single base.

Unmatched junction bases come to 0, with V trimmed by 0 bases and J by 1 base. Inclusive of the bounding cysteine and phenylalanine, the CDR3 is 14 residues long. The entry retains the CDR3 DNA only, 42 bases that are in frame from base 1. Reading the germline V gene gives CDR1 SGDLS and CDR2 YYNGEE. The paper's findings and limits, for the study overall: The vaccine-associated CD4 TCRs covered the entire spike protein, and the dominant responses fell in regions 160-218 and 743-854. A significant rise in spike-specific TCR breadth and depth was observed after two AZD1222 doses relative to day 0 and relative to MenACWY recipients. Only five or six AZD1222 recipients were SARS-CoV-2 seropositive at baseline, limiting conclusions about previously exposed vaccinees. Epitopes outside the regions mutated in the B.1.351 and B.1.1.7 variants were reportedly recognized by nearly half of the unique spike-specific TCRs. Because no day 14 peak-response samples were available, repertoires were characterized only after the peak T cell response. The 56-69-year group was small, and its depth increase did not reach significance, likely because of low power. Participants were mostly white British, with more females than males. The authors suggested clonal diversity may have been underestimated.

The CDR3 regions of human TCRbeta chains were subjected to immunosequencing. In the authors' own workflow: Repertoire TCRs were checked for matches against a reference library of SARS-CoV-2-specific TCRs that had been generated using the MIRA antigen-specificity platform. Breadth meant the fraction of unique TCRs that were SARS-CoV-2-associated, whereas depth meant the fraction of total T cells that were SARS-CoV-2-associated. Each spike-specific TCR was assigned to its reactive spike region and to a CD4 or CD8 class using the MIRA data. Log10-transformed breadth and depth values were compared by one-way ANOVA with Sidak's multiple comparisons tests. Sourced from immuneACCESS, this table was stored by TCRdb with only in-frame sequences that have V and J called. A share of the clones is absent; for the studies checked, an unresolved V gene accounts for under half, and the remainder has no known explanation. Clone size and the V and J calls come from that table; the DNA yielded D and trimming. This sample gives around 130,000 clones in total; around 94% of them show up just once. The ten largest account for around 6.6% of the sample.

The receptor chain draws on TRBV9 and TRBJ2-5; TRBD2 agrees with 7 junctional bases. The specimen was peripheral blood, collected on day 0 of AZD1222 vaccination. The TCR originated in an adult in good health. The CDR3 protein sequence reads: CASSVGGGQETQYF. The DNA reads TGTGCCAGCAGCGTAGGGGGGGGCCAAGAGACCCAGTACTTC.